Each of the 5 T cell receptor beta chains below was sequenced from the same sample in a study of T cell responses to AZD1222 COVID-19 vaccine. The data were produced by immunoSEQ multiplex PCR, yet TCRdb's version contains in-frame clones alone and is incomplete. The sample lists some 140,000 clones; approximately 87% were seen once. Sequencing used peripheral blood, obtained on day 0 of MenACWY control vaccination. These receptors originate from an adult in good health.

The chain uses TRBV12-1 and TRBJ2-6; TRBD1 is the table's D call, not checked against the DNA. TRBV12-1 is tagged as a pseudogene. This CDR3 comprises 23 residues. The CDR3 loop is CASSLLTPARGHHFRSGANVLTF. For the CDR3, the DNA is TGTGCCAGCAGCCTTCTAACCCCCGCCCGGGGACACCACTTCAGGTCTGGGGCCAACGTCCTGACTTTC.

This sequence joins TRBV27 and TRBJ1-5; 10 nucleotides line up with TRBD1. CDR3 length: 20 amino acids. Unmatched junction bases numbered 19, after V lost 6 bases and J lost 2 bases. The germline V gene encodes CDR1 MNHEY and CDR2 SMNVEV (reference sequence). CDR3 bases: TGTGCCAGCAGACAAATGCGGGGGACAGGGGTTCCCGGGGGCAATCAGCCCCAGCATTTT. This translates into CASRQMRGTGVPGGNQPQHF.

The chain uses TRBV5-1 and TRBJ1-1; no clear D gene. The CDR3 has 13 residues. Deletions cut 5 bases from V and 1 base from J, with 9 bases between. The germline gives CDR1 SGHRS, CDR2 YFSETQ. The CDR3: CASSNPSNTEAFF. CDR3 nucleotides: TGCGCCAGCAGTAATCCCTCGAACACTGAAGCTTTCTTT.

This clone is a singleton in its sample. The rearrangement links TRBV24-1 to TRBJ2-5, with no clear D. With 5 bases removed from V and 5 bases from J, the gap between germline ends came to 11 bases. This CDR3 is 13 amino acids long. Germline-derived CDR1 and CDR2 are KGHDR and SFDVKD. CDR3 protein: CATSGQPGETQYF. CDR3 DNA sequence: TGTGCCACCAGTGGCCAGCCTGGGGAGACCCAGTACTTC.

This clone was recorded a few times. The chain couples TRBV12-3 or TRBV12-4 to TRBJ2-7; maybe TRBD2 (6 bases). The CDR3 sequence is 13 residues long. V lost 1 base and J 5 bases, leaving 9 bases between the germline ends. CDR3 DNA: TGTGCCAGCAGTTTAGGGGGACTGCACGAGCAGTACGTC. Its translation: CASSLGGLHEQYV.